These 20 T cell receptor beta chains came from one sample sequenced in a study of OX40 agonist ivuxolimab in advanced cancers. The table came from immunoSEQ multiplex PCR; TCRdb's copy has only in-frame clones and leaves some out. The data show 80,000 to 100,000 clones, about 92% seen once. The starting material was CD4+ or CD8+ T cells sorted from blood, obtained in a trial of the OX40 agonist ivuxolimab. These TCRs come from an adult with an advanced solid tumor such as melanoma, head and neck, liver or kidney cancer.

The J gene is TRBJ1-2, the V gene TRBV29-1; 7 bases match TRBD1. V lost 2 bases to trimming and J lost 2 bases; unmatched junction nucleotides: 8. Germline V lookup: CDR1 SQVTM, CDR2 ANQGSEA. This CDR3 is built from 15 residues. Here the CDR3 reads CSVELTGTANYGYTF. CDR3 in DNA: TGCAGCGTTGAACTTACCGGGACAGCAAACTATGGCTACACCTTC.

This sequence joins TRBV11-3 and TRBJ1-1, with 7 bases matching TRBD1. Per the germline V gene, CDR1 is SGHNT and CDR2 is YENEEA. The V and J ends lost 5 bases and 0 bases, in that order; junction bases with no gene match: 6. The CDR3 spans 15 residues. The CDR3 region is CASSRGDRLNTEAFF. The CDR3 DNA sequence: TGTGCCAGCAGCAGGGGGGACAGACTGAACACTGAAGCTTTCTTT.

The chain joins TRBV2 to TRBJ1-2, with no clear D. From germline, CDR1 is SNHLY and CDR2 FYNNEI. Trimming removed 5 bases from V and 7 bases from J, with 17 bases in between. The length of the CDR3 is 14 residues. CDR3 amino acids: CASSQDRGEGGYTF. CDR3 nucleotides: TGTGCCAGCAGTCAAGACCGCGGAGAGGGTGGCTACACCTTC.

The genes are TRBV5-1 and TRBJ2-5, with TRBD2 matching 8 bases. Trimming took 4 bases from V and 1 from J; bases not matched to a gene: 9. This CDR3 region has 16 residues. The V gene's germline CDR1 is SGHRS and CDR2 YFSETQ. CDR3: CASSVGGVSGQETQYF. CDR3 DNA: TGCGCCAGCAGCGTCGGGGGGGTATCCGGCCAAGAGACCCAGTACTTC. Combining the CDR3 with reference TRBV5-1 and TRBJ2-5 gives the whole variable domain KAGVTQTPRYLIKTRGQQVTLSCSPISGHRSVSWYQQTPGQGLQFLFEYFSETQRNKGNFPGRFSGRQFSNSRSEMNVSTLELGDSALYLCASSVGGVSGQETQYFGPGTRLLVL.

The V gene is TRBV19, the J gene TRBJ1-5, with 10 bases aligning to TRBD1. CDR1 is LNHDA, CDR2 SQIVND, per germline (reference sequence). This CDR3 contains 16 residues. J was trimmed by 1 base and V by 5 bases; bases with no gene match: 5. The CDR3 region has the DNA TGTGCCAGTAGTCCCGGGACAGGGGTCAGCAATCAGCCCCAGCATTTT. It translates to CASSPGTGVSNQPQHF. Combining the CDR3 with reference TRBV19 and TRBJ1-5 gives the whole variable domain DGGITQSPKYLFRKEGQNVTLSCEQNLNHDAMYWYRQDPGQGLRLIYYSQIVNDFQKGDIAEGYSVSREKKESFPLTVTSAQKNPTAFYLCASSPGTGVSNQPQHFGDGTRLSIL.

The chain couples TRBV9 to TRBJ2-3, with 10 bases aligning to TRBD2. In germline, CDR1 is SGDLS, CDR2 YYNGEE. J was trimmed by 5 bases and V by 0 bases; bases with no gene match: 9. This CDR3 comprises 17 residues. The CDR3 DNA reads TGTGCCAGCAGCGTAGACGGTAGCGGGGGGCTCCGAGATACGCAGTATTTT. Its translation: CASSVDGSGGLRDTQYF.

The chain recombines TRBV7-8 with TRBJ2-7; 15 nucleotides line up with TRBD2. Germline loops: CDR1 SGHVS, CDR2 FQNEAQ. CDR3 length equals 17 residues. With V trimmed by 5 bases and J by 6 bases, 11 bases remained unmatched. CDR3 residues: CASSHGLAGGGGFEQYF. Written as DNA, the CDR3 is TGTGCCAGCAGCCACGGACTAGCGGGAGGGGGGGGCTTCGAGCAGTACTTC.

This clone appeared a single time. The V call is TRBV7-9, the J call TRBJ1-5; D ambiguous. V shed 5 bases and J shed 7 bases, with 12 bases lying between them. The CDR3 covers 13 residues. Germline V gene lookup returns CDR1 SEHNR and CDR2 FQNEAQ (reference sequence). CDR3 sequence (DNA): TGTGCCAGCAGCCAAGATTTGGAACAGCCCCAGCATTTT. This encodes CASSQDLEQPQHF.

This sequence joins TRBV5-4 and TRBJ1-1; D is unclear. Germline loops: CDR1 SGHNT, CDR2 YYREEE (reference sequence). V was cut by 1 base and J by 4 bases, with 14 bases left in between. This CDR3 region has 15 residues. The CDR3 DNA reads as TGTGCCAGCAGCTTGAAGGCGGGTCTGGGCACTGAAGCTTTCTTT. It is translated as CASSLKAGLGTEAFF. The full variable domain, rest sourced from reference TRBV5-4 and TRBJ1-1, is ETGVTQSPTHLIKTRGQQVTLRCSSQSGHNTVSWYQQALGQGPQFIFQYYREEENGRGNFPPRFSGLQFPNYSSELNVNALELDDSALYLCASSLKAGLGTEAFFGQGTRLTVV.

The rearrangement uses TRBV5-1 and TRBJ1-5; TRBD1 is a possible D gene (5 bases). This CDR3 comprises 14 residues. V shed 4 bases and J shed 4 bases, with 12 bases lying between them. Germline CDR1 is SGHRS and CDR2 is YFSETQ. CDR3 amino acids: CASSTGVSNQPQHF. DNA for the CDR3: TGCGCCAGCAGCACGGGGGTCTCAAATCAGCCCCAGCATTTT.

This clone was recorded once. The rearrangement links TRBV30 to TRBJ1-1; perhaps TRBD1 as D (5 bases). Germline V gene data show CDR1 as GTSNPN and CDR2 as SVGIG (reference sequence). V lost 0 bases and J 7 bases, leaving 18 bases between the germline ends. This CDR3 region has 15 residues. CDR3 bases: TGTGCCTGGAGTGTTGCAACAGGTTTACGATATGAAGCTTTCTTT. Protein product: CAWSVATGLRYEAFF.

This chain uses TRBV6-5 with TRBJ2-5; TRBD1 aligns across 11 bases. V trimming: 0 bases; J trimming: 4 bases; junction bases outside the gene matches: 1. The CDR3 is 15 residues long. Germline V gene lookup returns CDR1 MNHEY and CDR2 SVGAGI. CDR3 sequence reads: CASSYSDRGLETQYF. In DNA form, the CDR3 reads TGTGCCAGCAGTTACTCGGACAGGGGGCTAGAGACCCAGTACTTC.

This chain connects TRBV10-3 to TRBJ1-6, with D unclear. From germline, CDR1 is ENHRY and CDR2 SYGVKD. The CDR3 has 14 amino acids. V was clipped by 4 bases and J by 5 bases, with 9 bases between them. This CDR3 reads CAISVKGDNSPLHF. In DNA form, the CDR3 reads TGTGCCATCAGTGTAAAGGGCGATAATTCACCCCTCCACTTT.

This chain links TRBV4-1 with TRBJ2-7, with D possibly being TRBD2 (6 bases). The germline V gene has CDR1 MGHRA and CDR2 YSYEKL. V lost 0 bases to trimming and J lost 0 bases, with 12 bases between them. This CDR3 has 16 residues. The CDR3 nucleotides are TGCGCCAGCAGCCAAGACCCCGGGGGAATCTCCTACGAGCAGTACTTC. It yields the protein CASSQDPGGISYEQYF.

This rearrangement joins TRBV7-2 to TRBJ2-7, with a tentative D call TRBD2 (6 bases). The CDR3 contains 16 residues. Per germline, CDR1 SGHTA and CDR2 FQGNSA. V lost 5 bases to trimming and J lost 3 bases, with 20 bases between them. This chain's CDR3 is CASSPSITGEFYEQYF. The CDR3 DNA sequence: TGTGCCAGCAGCCCCTCGATTACGGGAGAGTTCTACGAGCAGTACTTC.

DNA of the CDR3: TGCGCCAGCAGACTTGGCGCGGGCACTGAAGCTTTCTTT. This translates into CASRLGAGTEAFF. The J gene is TRBJ1-1, the V gene TRBV5-1; D call uncertain. Trimming removed 5 bases at V and 4 bases at J, with 12 bases between. The CDR3 has 13 amino acids. Germline V gene data show CDR1 as SGHRS and CDR2 as YFSETQ.

This clone has just one count. This chain connects TRBV2 to TRBJ1-1; 8 bases are a match to TRBD1. V lost 5 bases and J lost 0; bases outside the gene matches: 5. The CDR3 has 15 residues. The V gene's germline CDR1 is SNHLY and CDR2 FYNNEI. As DNA, the CDR3 is TGTGCCAGCAGTCGACAGGGGACGATGAACACTGAAGCTTTCTTT. Its translation is CASSRQGTMNTEAFF. The full variable domain, in which reference TRBV2 and TRBJ1-1 provide the parts outside the CDR3, is EPEVTQTPSHQVTQMGQEVILRCVPISNHLYFYWYRQILGQKVEFLVSFYNNEISEKSEIFDDQFSVERPDGSNFTLKIRSTKLEDSAMYFCASSRQGTMNTEAFFGQGTRLTVV.

The V and J genes are TRBV6-6 and TRBJ2-1; 8 bases match TRBD1. CDR1 and CDR2 from the germline V gene are MNHNY and SVGAGI (reference sequence). V lost 6 bases, J lost 9 bases, and 13 bases stayed unmatched. The CDR3 totals 15 residues. The CDR3 reads CASRQPGQATGEQFF. For the CDR3, the DNA is TGTGCCAGCAGGCAACCGGGACAGGCTACGGGTGAGCAGTTCTTC.

V is TRBV6-6 and J is TRBJ1-1; the match to TRBD1 covers 7 bases. The V segment lost 5 bases and the J segment 5 bases; nucleotides outside the gene matches: 5. The CDR3 spans 13 residues. The V gene's germline CDR1 is MNHNY and CDR2 SVGAGI (reference sequence). The CDR3 is CASSNDRETEAFF. CDR3 DNA sequence: TGTGCCAGCAGTAACGACAGGGAAACTGAAGCTTTCTTT.

The rearrangement links TRBV30 to TRBJ2-1; D call uncertain. Germline V gene lookup returns CDR1 GTSNPN and CDR2 SVGIG (reference sequence). CDR3 length: 13 residues. The V end was cut by 0 bases, the J end by 5 bases, with 8 bases between. CDR3 in DNA: TGTGCCTGGAGTGTAACCGCAAACAATGAGCAGTTCTTC. Translated: CAWSVTANNEQFF.